The present TCR beta chain was sequenced within a study of regulatory T cells in long-lasting Graves disease. In germline, CDR1 is MNHNS, CDR2 SASEGT. V shed 3 bases and J 5 bases; nucleotides not matched to a gene: 9. The CDR3 is 16 amino acids. Investigators prepared the TCR beta libraries by applying iRepertoire HTBI primers and Arm-PCR of CDR3 regions. TCRdb processed the multiplex PCR reads anew with MiXCR; each CDR3 protein has one entry. The table shows approximately 360,000 distinct CDR3 sequences, with approximately 12% occurring only once. The time point here: newly diagnosed GD, antithyroid drugs for less than 3 months. Preparation of the TCR library used RNA extracted from PBMCs. Peripheral blood, approximately 9 milliliters of it, was drawn into EDTA tubes. There are a few counts of this clonotype. Its antigen is unknown. The study's findings and limits: Persistent Graves' patients possessed reduced TCR diversity relative to recently diagnosed ones.

The sample was also linked to a second study, of T cells in Graves' hyperthyroidism and ophthalmopathy.

This chain uses TRBV6-1 with TRBJ2-1, with TRBD1 matching 8 bases. The material sequenced was peripheral blood mononuclear cells (PBMCs), taken at new diagnosis, from a patient treated with antithyroid drugs. The sequence was obtained from a young woman with Graves disease. The CDR3 nucleotides are TGTGCCAGCAGTGACCAGGGACAGGTTGCAAACAATGAGCAGTTCTTC. As protein: CASSDQGQVANNEQFF.